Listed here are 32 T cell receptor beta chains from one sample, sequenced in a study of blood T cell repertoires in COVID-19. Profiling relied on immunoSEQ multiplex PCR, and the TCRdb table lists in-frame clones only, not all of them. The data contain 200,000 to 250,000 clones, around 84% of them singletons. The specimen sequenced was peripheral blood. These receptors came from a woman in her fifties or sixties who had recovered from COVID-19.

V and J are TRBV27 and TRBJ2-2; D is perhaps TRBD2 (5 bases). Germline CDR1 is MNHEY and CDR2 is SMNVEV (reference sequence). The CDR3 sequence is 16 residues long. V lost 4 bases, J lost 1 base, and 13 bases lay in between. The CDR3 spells CASSSSVRVNTGELFF. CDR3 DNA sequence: TGTGCCAGCAGTTCGTCGGTGAGGGTGAACACCGGGGAGCTGTTTTTT.

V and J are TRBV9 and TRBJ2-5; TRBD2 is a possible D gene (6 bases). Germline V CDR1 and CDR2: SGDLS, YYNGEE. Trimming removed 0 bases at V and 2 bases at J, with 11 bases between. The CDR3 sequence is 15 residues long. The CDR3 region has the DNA TGTGCCAGCAGCGTAGGAAGCAGCGGGCAAGAGACCCAGTACTTC. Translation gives CASSVGSSGQETQYF.

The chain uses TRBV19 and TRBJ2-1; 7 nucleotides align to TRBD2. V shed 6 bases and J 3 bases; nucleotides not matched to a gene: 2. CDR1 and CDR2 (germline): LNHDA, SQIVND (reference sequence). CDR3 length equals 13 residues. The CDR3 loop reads CASRGRGYNEQFF. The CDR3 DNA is TGTGCCAGTAGGGGGAGGGGCTACAATGAGCAGTTCTTC.

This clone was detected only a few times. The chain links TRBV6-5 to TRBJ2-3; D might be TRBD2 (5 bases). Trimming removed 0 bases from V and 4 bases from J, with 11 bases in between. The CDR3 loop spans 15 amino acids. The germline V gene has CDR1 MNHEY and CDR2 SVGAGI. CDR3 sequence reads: CASSYSRVRPDTQYF. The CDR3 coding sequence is TGTGCCAGCAGTTACTCGCGGGTCAGGCCAGATACGCAGTATTTT.

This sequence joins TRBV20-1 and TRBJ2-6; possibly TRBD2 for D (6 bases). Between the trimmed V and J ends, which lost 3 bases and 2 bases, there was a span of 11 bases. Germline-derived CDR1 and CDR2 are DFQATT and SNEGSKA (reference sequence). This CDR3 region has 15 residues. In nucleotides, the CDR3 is TGCAGTGCTAGTTTCGGCGGGACTGGGGCCAACGTCCTGACTTTC. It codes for CSASFGGTGANVLTF.

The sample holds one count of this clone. Written as DNA, the CDR3 is TGCGCCAGCAGCTCCGTAGGGGGCGGGGCAGATACGCAGTATTTT. Translated: CASSSVGGGADTQYF. The rearrangement uses TRBV4-1 and TRBJ2-3; D might be TRBD1 (7 bases). Germline CDR1 reads MGHRA; CDR2 reads YSYEKL. Trimming shortened V by 5 bases and J by 4 bases, and 16 bases separated the two germline ends. This CDR3 region has 15 residues.

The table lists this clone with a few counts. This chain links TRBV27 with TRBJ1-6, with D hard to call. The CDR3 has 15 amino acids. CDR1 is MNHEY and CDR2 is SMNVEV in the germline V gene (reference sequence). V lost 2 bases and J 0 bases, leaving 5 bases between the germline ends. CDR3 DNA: TGTGCCAGCAGTTTAGAGGGCTCCTATAATTCACCCCTCCACTTT. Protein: CASSLEGSYNSPLHF.

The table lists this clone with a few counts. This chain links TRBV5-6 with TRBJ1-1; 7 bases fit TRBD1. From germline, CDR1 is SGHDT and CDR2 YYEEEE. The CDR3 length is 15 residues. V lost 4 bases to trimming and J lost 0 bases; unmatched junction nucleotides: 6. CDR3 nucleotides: TGTGCCAGCAGCGGGACGGGACAGTTGAACACTGAAGCTTTCTTT. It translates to CASSGTGQLNTEAFF. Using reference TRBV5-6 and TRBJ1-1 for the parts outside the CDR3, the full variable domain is DAGVTQSPTHLIKTRGQQVTLRCSPKSGHDTVSWYQQALGQGPQFIFQYYEEEERQRGNFPDRFSGHQFPNYSSELNVNALLLGDSALYLCASSGTGQLNTEAFFGQGTRLTVV.

The CDR3 DNA sequence: TGTGCCAGCAGCCCGGACAGGGAGGAAGCTTTCTTT. Encoded protein: CASSPDREEAFF. The chain carries TRBV5-5 and TRBJ1-1; TRBD1 matches at 8 bases. V was clipped by 4 bases and J by 8 bases; unmatched bases: 4. The CDR3 covers 12 residues. Germline lookup yields CDR1 SGHKS and CDR2 YYEKEE (reference sequence).

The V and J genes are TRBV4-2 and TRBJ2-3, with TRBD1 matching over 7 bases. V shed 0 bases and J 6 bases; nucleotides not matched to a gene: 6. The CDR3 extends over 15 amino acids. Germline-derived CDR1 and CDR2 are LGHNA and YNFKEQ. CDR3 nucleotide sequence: TGTGCCAGCAGCCAAGAAGGGGGCAGGCTCGATACGCAGTATTTT. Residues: CASSQEGGRLDTQYF.

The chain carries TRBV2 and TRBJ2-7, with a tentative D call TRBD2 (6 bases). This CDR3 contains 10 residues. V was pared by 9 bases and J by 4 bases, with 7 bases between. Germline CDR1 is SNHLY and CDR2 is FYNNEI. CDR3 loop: CASRGYEQYF. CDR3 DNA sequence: TGTGCCAGTCGGGGGTACGAGCAGTACTTC.

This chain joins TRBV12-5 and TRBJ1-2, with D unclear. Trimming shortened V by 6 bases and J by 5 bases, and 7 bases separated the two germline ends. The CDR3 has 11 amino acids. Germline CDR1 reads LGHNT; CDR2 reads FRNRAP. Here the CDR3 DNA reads TGTGCTAGTGGACAGAATTATGGCTACACCTTC. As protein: CASGQNYGYTF. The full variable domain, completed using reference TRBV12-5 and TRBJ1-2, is DARVTQTPRHKVTEMGQEVTMRCQPILGHNTVFWYRQTMMQGLELLAYFRNRAPLDDSGMPKDRFSAEMPDATLATLKIQPSEPRDSAVYFCASGQNYGYTFGSGTRLTVV.

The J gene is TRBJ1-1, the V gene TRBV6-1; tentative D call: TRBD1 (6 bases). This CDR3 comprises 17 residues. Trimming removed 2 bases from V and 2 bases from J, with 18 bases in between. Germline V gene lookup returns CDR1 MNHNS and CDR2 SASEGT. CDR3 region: CASSEMSNDRINTEAFF. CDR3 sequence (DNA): TGTGCCAGCAGTGAAATGTCAAATGACAGGATAAACACTGAAGCTTTCTTT.

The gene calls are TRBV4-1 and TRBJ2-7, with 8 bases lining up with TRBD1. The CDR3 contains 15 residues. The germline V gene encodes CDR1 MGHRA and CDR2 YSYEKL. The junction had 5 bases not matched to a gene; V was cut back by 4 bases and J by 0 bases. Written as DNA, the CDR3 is TGCGCCAGCAGCCGAGGACAGGGAAGCTCCTACGAGCAGTACTTC. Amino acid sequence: CASSRGQGSSYEQYF.

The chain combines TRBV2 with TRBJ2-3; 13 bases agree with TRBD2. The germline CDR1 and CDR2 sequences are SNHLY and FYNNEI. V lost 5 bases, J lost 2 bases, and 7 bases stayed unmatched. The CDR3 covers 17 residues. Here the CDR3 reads CASSPLAGGPLTDTQYF. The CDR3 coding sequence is TGTGCCAGCAGTCCACTAGCGGGGGGGCCTCTCACAGATACGCAGTATTTT.

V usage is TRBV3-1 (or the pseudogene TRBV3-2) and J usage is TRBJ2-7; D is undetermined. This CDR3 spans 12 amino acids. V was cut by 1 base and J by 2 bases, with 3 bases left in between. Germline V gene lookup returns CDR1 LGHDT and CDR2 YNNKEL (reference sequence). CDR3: CASSQAAYEQYF. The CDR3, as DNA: TGTGCCAGCAGCCAAGCGGCCTACGAGCAGTACTTC.

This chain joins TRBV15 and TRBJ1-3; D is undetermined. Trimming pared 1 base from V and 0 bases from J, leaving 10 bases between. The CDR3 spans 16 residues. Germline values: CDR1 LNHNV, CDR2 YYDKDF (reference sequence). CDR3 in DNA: TGTGCCACCAGCAGAGTCGGGGTTTACTCTGGAAACACCATATATTTT. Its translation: CATSRVGVYSGNTIYF.

DNA of the CDR3: TGCGCCAGCAGCTTGGAAGGGGGCAATCAGCCCCAGCATTTT. Residues: CASSLEGGNQPQHF. The rearrangement links TRBV5-1 to TRBJ1-5, with D perhaps TRBD1 (5 bases). This CDR3 spans 14 amino acids. Trimming pared 0 bases from V and 2 bases from J, leaving 6 bases between. Germline lookup yields CDR1 SGHRS and CDR2 YFSETQ.

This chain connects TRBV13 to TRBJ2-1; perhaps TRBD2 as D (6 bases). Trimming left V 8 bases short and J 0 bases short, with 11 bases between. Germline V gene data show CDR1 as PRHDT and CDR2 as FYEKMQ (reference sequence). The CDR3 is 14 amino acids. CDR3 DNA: TGTGCCAGCGCGACTAGAAGCTCCTACAATGAGCAGTTCTTC. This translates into CASATRSSYNEQFF.

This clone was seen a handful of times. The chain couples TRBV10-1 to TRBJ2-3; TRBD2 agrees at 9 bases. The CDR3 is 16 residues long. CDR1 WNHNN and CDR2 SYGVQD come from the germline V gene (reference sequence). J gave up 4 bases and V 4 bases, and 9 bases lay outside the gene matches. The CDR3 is CASSGAGTSLPDTQYF. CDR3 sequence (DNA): TGCGCCAGCAGTGGAGCCGGGACTAGCTTGCCAGATACGCAGTATTTT.

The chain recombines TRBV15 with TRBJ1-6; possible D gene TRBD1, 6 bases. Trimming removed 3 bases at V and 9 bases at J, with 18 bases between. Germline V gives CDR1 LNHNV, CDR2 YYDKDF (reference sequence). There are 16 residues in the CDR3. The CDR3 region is CATSRTPRGAGSPLHF. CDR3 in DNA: TGTGCCACCAGCAGGACCCCACGGGGGGCTGGTTCACCCCTCCACTTT.

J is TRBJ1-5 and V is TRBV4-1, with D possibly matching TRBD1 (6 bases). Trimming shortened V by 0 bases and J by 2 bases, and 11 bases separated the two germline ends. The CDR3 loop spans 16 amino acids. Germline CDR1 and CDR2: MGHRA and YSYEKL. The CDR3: CASSQDGGAGNQPQHF. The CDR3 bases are TGCGCCAGCAGCCAAGATGGGGGGGCCGGCAATCAGCCCCAGCATTTT.

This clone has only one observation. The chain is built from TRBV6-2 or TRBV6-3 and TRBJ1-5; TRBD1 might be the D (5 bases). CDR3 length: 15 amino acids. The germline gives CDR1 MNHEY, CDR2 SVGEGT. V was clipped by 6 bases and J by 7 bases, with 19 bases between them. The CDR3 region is CASSAGLSAGQPQHF. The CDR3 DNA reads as TGTGCCAGCAGCGCAGGGTTATCAGCAGGACAGCCCCAGCATTTT.

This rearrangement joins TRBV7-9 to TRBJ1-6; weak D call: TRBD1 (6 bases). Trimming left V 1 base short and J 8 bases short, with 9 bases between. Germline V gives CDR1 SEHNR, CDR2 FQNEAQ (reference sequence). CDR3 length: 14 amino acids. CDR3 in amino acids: CASSLGRQDSPLHF. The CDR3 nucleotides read TGTGCCAGCAGCTTAGGTCGACAGGATTCACCCCTCCACTTT.

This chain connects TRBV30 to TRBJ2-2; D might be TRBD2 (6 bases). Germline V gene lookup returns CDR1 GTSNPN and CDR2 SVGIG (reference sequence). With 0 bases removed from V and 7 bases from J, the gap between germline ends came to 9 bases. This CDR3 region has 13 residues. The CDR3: CAWSVMGGGELFF. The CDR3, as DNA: TGTGCCTGGAGTGTAATGGGGGGCGGGGAGCTGTTTTTT.

DNA of the CDR3: TGCAGCGTTGCGAAGACAGGGCGAACTGAAGCTTTCTTT. Translated, it gives CSVAKTGRTEAFF. This rearrangement joins TRBV29-1 to TRBJ1-1, with 7 bases that match TRBD1. Trimming at V came to 4 bases and at J to 5 bases, leaving 7 bases not matched to a gene. Germline V CDR1 and CDR2: SQVTM, ANQGSEA. The CDR3 totals 13 residues.

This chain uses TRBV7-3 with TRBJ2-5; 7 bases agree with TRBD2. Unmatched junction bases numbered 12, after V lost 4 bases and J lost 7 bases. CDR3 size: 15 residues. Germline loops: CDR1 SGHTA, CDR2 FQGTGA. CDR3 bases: TGTGCCAGCAGCTCCGGCGGCGGACTAGGGGTGACCCAGTACTTC. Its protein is CASSSGGGLGVTQYF.

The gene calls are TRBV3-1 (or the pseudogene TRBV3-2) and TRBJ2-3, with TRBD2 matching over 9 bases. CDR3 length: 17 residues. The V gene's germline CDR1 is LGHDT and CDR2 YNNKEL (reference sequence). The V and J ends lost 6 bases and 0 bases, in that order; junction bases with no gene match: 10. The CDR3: CASSLNQRGVSTDTQYF. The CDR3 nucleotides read TGTGCCAGCAGTCTGAACCAGCGGGGGGTAAGCACAGATACGCAGTATTTT.

CDR3 DNA: TGTGCCAGTAGTATAGCACAGATCGCGAGCACTGAAGCTTTCTTT. This codes for CASSIAQIASTEAFF. The chain uses TRBV19 and TRBJ1-1; no clear D. The germline V and J ends were trimmed by 1 base and 4 bases, with 13 bases remaining between them. Germline loops: CDR1 LNHDA, CDR2 SQIVND (reference sequence). This CDR3 contains 15 residues. Full variable domain (rest looked up from reference TRBV19 and TRBJ1-1): DGGITQSPKYLFRKEGQNVTLSCEQNLNHDAMYWYRQDPGQGLRLIYYSQIVNDFQKGDIAEGYSVSREKKESFPLTVTSAQKNPTAFYLCASSIAQIASTEAFFGQGTRLTVV.

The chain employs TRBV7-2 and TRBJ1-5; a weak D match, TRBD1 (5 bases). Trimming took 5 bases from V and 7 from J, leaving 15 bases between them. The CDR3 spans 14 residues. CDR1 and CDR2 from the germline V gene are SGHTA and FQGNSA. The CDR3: CASSPQGGGQPQHF. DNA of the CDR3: TGTGCCAGCAGCCCTCAGGGAGGTGGCCAGCCCCAGCATTTT.

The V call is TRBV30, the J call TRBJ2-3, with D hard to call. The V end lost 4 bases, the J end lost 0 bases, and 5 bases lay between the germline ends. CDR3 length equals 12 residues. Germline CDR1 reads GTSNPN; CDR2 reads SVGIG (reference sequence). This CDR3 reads CAWTLSTDTQYF. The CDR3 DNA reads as TGTGCCTGGACTCTAAGCACAGATACGCAGTATTTT.

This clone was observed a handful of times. CDR3 sequence (DNA): TGTGCCAGCTCACCAAGAGGCCTTACAAATCAGCCCCAGCATTTT. Amino acid sequence: CASSPRGLTNQPQHF. The chain recombines TRBV18 with TRBJ1-5, with D hard to call. The CDR3 length is 15 residues. CDR1 is KGHSH and CDR2 is LQKENI in the germline V gene. The germline V and J ends were trimmed by 2 bases and 4 bases, with 12 bases remaining between them.